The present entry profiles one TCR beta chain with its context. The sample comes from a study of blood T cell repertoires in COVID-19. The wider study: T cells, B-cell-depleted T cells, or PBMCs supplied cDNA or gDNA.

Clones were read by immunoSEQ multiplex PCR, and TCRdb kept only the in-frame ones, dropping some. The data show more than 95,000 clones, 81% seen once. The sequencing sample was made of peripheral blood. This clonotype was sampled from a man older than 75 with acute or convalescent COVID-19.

The CDR3 DNA follows: TGCGCCAGCAGCTCATCGGGGAACACTGAAGCTTTCTTT. It specifies CASSSSGNTEAFF. This chain links TRBV5-1 with TRBJ1-1; D unresolved. V gave up 3 bases and J gave up 1 base, with 7 bases separating them. The CDR3 totals 13 residues. Germline V gene sequence: CDR1 SGHRS, CDR2 YFSETQ. The complete variable domain, with remaining parts taken from reference TRBV5-1 and TRBJ1-1, reads KAGVTQTPRYLIKTRGQQVTLSCSPISGHRSVSWYQQTPGQGLQFLFEYFSETQRNKGNFPGRFSGRQFSNSRSEMNVSTLELGDSALYLCASSSSGNTEAFFGQGTRLTVV.